The subject of this entry is one T cell receptor beta chain. As yet, its antigen is unknown. In germline, CDR1 is SQVTM, CDR2 ANQGSEA. Trimming took 5 bases from V and 2 from J, leaving 12 bases between them. The CDR3 runs 13 residues. This record comes from a study of cytomegalovirus exposure and HLA in healthy donors. Study conclusions and caveats: Later, an analysis found that common viral pathogens appeared to be linked with several of the most significant clusters. It was shown in a later analysis that HLA-associated TCR beta chains were more clonally expanded than other, equally common chains. Association of 16,951 TCR beta sequences with HLA alleles was found at 0.05 false discovery rate in a later analysis.

PCR used 60 Vbeta primers and 13 Jbeta primers. In the original analysis: In a later analysis, some 10 million of about 80 million unique beta chains occurred in at least two donors. Clones were read by immunoSEQ multiplex PCR, and TCRdb kept only the in-frame ones, dropping some. The DNA gave D and trimming, while V, J and clone size come from that table. The sample includes approximately 130,000 clones, approximately 87% of them seen just once. The sequencing input was PBMCs. The chain has TRBV29-1 and TRBJ1-2; D is uncertain. The clonotype was recovered from a woman younger than 45 in good health and CMV-seronegative. In DNA, the CDR3 is TGCAGCGTTAGGAGTTCGGGAAACTATGGCTACACCTTC. Encoded protein: CSVRSSGNYGYTF.